These 25 T cell receptor beta chains were all obtained from the same sample, sequenced in a study of blood T cell repertoires in COVID-19. Sequencing used immunoSEQ multiplex PCR; TCRdb keeps in-frame clones, though not all of them. The sample includes under 95,000 clones, 83% of them seen just once. Sequences were obtained from peripheral blood. The receptor set was obtained from an elderly woman with acute or convalescent COVID-19.

The chain carries TRBV20-1 and TRBJ2-7; 7 bases match TRBD1. The CDR3 consists of 11 residues. Germline V gene data show CDR1 as DFQATT and CDR2 as SNEGSKA (reference sequence). After removal of 5 bases from V and 4 bases from J, the junction contained 2 bases not matched to a gene. The CDR3 spells CSAPRGYEQYF. CDR3 DNA: TGCAGTGCTCCCAGGGGGTACGAGCAGTACTTC.

V gene TRBV18 combines with J gene TRBJ2-1; TRBD2 agrees at 9 bases. The germline gives CDR1 KGHSH, CDR2 LQKENI. The CDR3 is made up of 15 amino acids. V lost 6 bases and J lost 4; bases outside the gene matches: 7. The CDR3 sequence is CASSPQTSGYNEQFF. DNA of the CDR3: TGTGCCAGCTCGCCCCAGACTAGCGGTTACAATGAGCAGTTCTTC.

The chain joins TRBV5-4 to TRBJ2-5, with TRBD1 identical over 8 bases. CDR3 size: 15 residues. The V segment lost 0 bases and the J segment 0 bases; nucleotides outside the gene matches: 1. Germline loops: CDR1 SGHNT, CDR2 YYREEE (reference sequence). CDR3 in DNA: TGTGCCAGCAGCTTGGGGACAGGGTACCAAGAGACCCAGTACTTC. Translating gives CASSLGTGYQETQYF.

V gene TRBV3-1 (or the pseudogene TRBV3-2) combines with J gene TRBJ1-1; 7 nucleotides line up with TRBD1. This CDR3 is built from 13 residues. J was trimmed by 11 bases and V by 3 bases; bases with no gene match: 9. Germline CDR1 and CDR2: LGHDT and YNNKEL (reference sequence). The CDR3 loop is CASSHTGDGGAFF. The CDR3 DNA is TGTGCCAGCAGCCATACAGGGGATGGTGGGGCTTTCTTT.

This sequence joins TRBV11-2 and TRBJ2-7; maybe TRBD1 (6 bases). The ends were cut back, 4 bases at V and 9 bases at J, with 16 bases in the middle. This CDR3 spans 13 amino acids. The germline V gene encodes CDR1 SGHAT and CDR2 FQNNGV. The CDR3 nucleotides are TGTGCCAGCAGCTCTCGGACAGCCTCTGGGCAGTACTTC. Protein: CASSSRTASGQYF.

This chain uses TRBV6-6 with TRBJ2-7; TRBD2 agrees at 12 bases. V lost 5 bases, J lost 7 bases, and 9 bases stayed unmatched. The CDR3 spans 15 residues. CDR1 is MNHNY and CDR2 is SVGAGI in the germline V gene (reference sequence). CDR3 sequence (DNA): TGTGCCAGCAGTGACGTGACTAGCGGGAGATTTGAGCAGTACTTC. Amino acid sequence: CASSDVTSGRFEQYF.

The rearrangement joins TRBV9 to TRBJ1-6, with D perhaps matching TRBD1 (5 bases). Germline assignment: CDR1 SGDLS and CDR2 YYNGEE. Trimming took off 0 bases at V and 9 bases at J, with 13 bases between the two ends. The CDR3 is 15 amino acids. The CDR3 sequence: CASSVGDVGGSPLHF. The CDR3 nucleotides read TGTGCCAGCAGCGTAGGGGACGTCGGGGGTTCACCCCTCCACTTT. The full variable domain, rest sourced from reference TRBV9 and TRBJ1-6, is DSGVTQTPKHLITATGQRVTLRCSPRSGDLSVYWYQQSLDQGLQFLIQYYNGEERAKGNILERFSAQQFPDLHSELNLSSLELGDSALYFCASSVGDVGGSPLHFGNGTRLTVT.

This chain links TRBV21-1 with TRBJ2-3; the table's D call, TRBD2, has no DNA check behind it. TRBV21-1 counts as a pseudogene. The CDR3 contains 17 residues. The CDR3 protein is CASSGRGPGEAGDTQYF. CDR3 coding DNA: TGTGCCAGCAGCGGCCGGGGCCCCGGGGAAGCGGGGGATACGCAGTATTTT.

The rearrangement joins TRBV10-2 to TRBJ2-7; 10 bases are shared with TRBD1. J lost 2 bases, V lost 0 bases, and 1 base had no gene match. This CDR3 has 15 amino acids. Germline V gene data show CDR1 as WSHSY and CDR2 as SAAADI. CDR3 DNA: TGCGCCAGCAGTGAGTCTGGGACAGGGGCCTACGAGCAGTACTTC. Translation: CASSESGTGAYEQYF.

The rearrangement joins TRBV5-1 to TRBJ2-3; tentatively, D is TRBD2 (6 bases). The germline CDR1 and CDR2 sequences are SGHRS and YFSETQ. The CDR3 is made up of 15 amino acids. V shed 0 bases and J shed 4 bases, with 12 bases lying between them. For the CDR3, the DNA is TGCGCCAGCAGCTTGGAGGGTCCGGGGGCAGATACGCAGTATTTT. Protein: CASSLEGPGADTQYF.

CDR3 in DNA: TGCGCCAGCAGTGCGGGGACTAGGAGCACAGATACGCAGTATTTT. Protein product: CASSAGTRSTDTQYF. V usage is TRBV5-1 and J usage is TRBJ2-3; 8 bases line up with TRBD2. CDR3 length: 15 amino acids. Germline V gene sequence: CDR1 SGHRS, CDR2 YFSETQ. V gave up 5 bases and J gave up 0 bases; unmatched junction bases: 5.

The V gene is TRBV7-2, the J gene TRBJ2-6, with 14 bases identical to TRBD2. The CDR3 contains 19 residues. The junction had 4 bases not matched to a gene; V was cut back by 2 bases and J by 1 base. CDR1 SGHTA and CDR2 FQGNSA come from the germline V gene. In DNA form, the CDR3 reads TGTGCCAGCAGCTTAAGACTAGCGGGAGGGAGTTCTGGGGCCAACGTCCTGACTTTC. This gives the protein CASSLRLAGGSSGANVLTF.

The chain links TRBV21-1 to TRBJ2-6; the D call of TRBD2 is as the table states it, not checked on the DNA. TRBV21-1 is a listed pseudogene. The CDR3 totals 16 residues. The CDR3 DNA reads as TGTGCCAGTCACAAGGGACTTTACTCTGGGGCCAACGTCCTGACTTTC. Protein product: CASHKGLYSGANVLTF.

The chain carries TRBV24-1 and TRBJ2-4; D may be TRBD1 (5 bases). The CDR3 totals 14 residues. Germline CDR1 and CDR2: KGHDR and SFDVKD. Trimming left V 4 bases short and J 1 base short, with 7 bases between. CDR3 DNA sequence: TGTGCCACCAGTGAGACAGCGGCCAAAAACATTCAGTACTTC. It translates to CATSETAAKNIQYF.

The chain uses TRBV7-3 and TRBJ2-7; D is undetermined. V dropped 0 bases and J dropped 1 base, with 10 bases sitting between them. The CDR3 has 15 amino acids. CDR1 is SGHTA, CDR2 FQGTGA, per germline. For the CDR3, the DNA is TGTGCCAGCAGCTTAACGTTGAACTCTTCCTACGAGCAGTACTTC. Translated, it gives CASSLTLNSSYEQYF.

The J gene is TRBJ1-3, the V gene TRBV5-4; D remains ambiguous. The germline V gene encodes CDR1 SGHNT and CDR2 YYREEE (reference sequence). This CDR3 has 15 residues. V lost 0 bases, J lost 2 bases, and 9 bases lay in between. In DNA, the CDR3 is TGTGCCAGCAGCTTGGATGAGGCAGCTGGAAACACCATATATTTT. It specifies CASSLDEAAGNTIYF. Full variable domain (remainder filled in from reference TRBV5-4 and TRBJ1-3): ETGVTQSPTHLIKTRGQQVTLRCSSQSGHNTVSWYQQALGQGPQFIFQYYREEENGRGNFPPRFSGLQFPNYSSELNVNALELDDSALYLCASSLDEAAGNTIYFGEGSWLTVV.

The gene calls are TRBV28 and TRBJ2-5, with TRBD2 identical over 8 bases. The V and J ends lost 3 bases and 2 bases, in that order; junction bases with no gene match: 2. The CDR3 consists of 14 residues. CDR1 is MDHEN, CDR2 SYDVKM, per germline. CDR3 residues: CASSFGGDQETQYF. The CDR3 DNA is TGTGCCAGCAGTTTCGGGGGGGATCAAGAGACCCAGTACTTC.

The rearrangement uses TRBV5-1 and TRBJ2-1, with 9 bases lining up with TRBD2. Germline trimming cut 6 bases from V and 6 bases from J; bases unmatched to any gene: 10. Per the germline V gene, CDR1 is SGHRS and CDR2 is YFSETQ. The CDR3 has 15 residues. CDR3 protein: CASTPPGLAGNEQFF. CDR3 bases: TGCGCCAGCACTCCGCCGGGACTAGCAGGCAATGAGCAGTTCTTC.

The gene calls are TRBV28 and TRBJ2-7; D is perhaps TRBD2 (6 bases). Germline V gene data show CDR1 as MDHEN and CDR2 as SYDVKM. Deletions cut 7 bases from V and 5 bases from J, with 9 bases between. There are 11 residues in the CDR3. The CDR3 DNA reads TGTGCCAGCATTGGGGAGGACGAGCAGTACTTC. This gives the protein CASIGEDEQYF.

This clone came up once. V is TRBV7-2 and J is TRBJ2-5; TRBD2 might be the D (6 bases). V lost 4 bases and J lost 2, with 14 bases in between. This CDR3 is built from 15 residues. CDR1 and CDR2 (germline): SGHTA, FQGNSA. This CDR3 reads CASSSGLARQETQYF. The CDR3 DNA reads TGTGCCAGCAGCTCCGGGCTAGCGCGACAAGAGACCCAGTACTTC. Full variable domain (outside the CDR3, taken from reference TRBV7-2 and TRBJ2-5): GAGVSQSPSNKVTEKGKDVELRCDPISGHTALYWYRQSLGQGLEFLIYFQGNSAPDKSGLPSDRFSAERTGGSVSTLTIQRTQQEDSAVYLCASSSGLARQETQYFGPGTRLLVL.

The CDR3 DNA reads as TGTGCCACCAGTGATCCTTCAGGGATGTACCAAGAGACCCAGTACTTC. Residues: CATSDPSGMYQETQYF. The chain uses TRBV24-1 and TRBJ2-5; D is perhaps TRBD1 (5 bases). The CDR3 runs to 16 residues. The germline V gene has CDR1 KGHDR and CDR2 SFDVKD. Trimming left V 3 bases short and J 0 bases short, with 13 bases between.

This clone has just one count. J is TRBJ2-1 and V is TRBV18; 13 bases are shared with TRBD2. The CDR3 consists of 16 residues. V was clipped by 3 bases and J by 5 bases; unmatched bases: 4. The germline V gene has CDR1 KGHSH and CDR2 LQKENI. CDR3 amino acids: CASSPRTSGSHNEQFF. CDR3 DNA sequence: TGTGCCAGCTCACCTCGGACTAGCGGGAGCCACAATGAGCAGTTCTTC.

The chain combines TRBV19 with TRBJ1-2, with a tentative D call TRBD1 (6 bases). The CDR3 is made up of 13 amino acids. In germline, CDR1 is LNHDA, CDR2 SQIVND (reference sequence). The germline V and J ends were trimmed by 6 bases and 5 bases, with 13 bases remaining between them. The CDR3 nucleotides are TGTGCCAGTAGCACCACACAGGGATATGGCTACACCTTC. Translating gives CASSTTQGYGYTF.

This clone was counted only a few times. This chain links TRBV9 with TRBJ2-7; TRBD2 matches at 15 bases. Germline V lookup: CDR1 SGDLS, CDR2 YYNGEE. V shed 6 bases and J 5 bases; nucleotides not matched to a gene: 6. The CDR3 runs to 15 residues. The DNA for the CDR3 is TGTGCCAGCACCCCGGGACTAGCGGGAGGCAACGAGCAGTACTTC. As protein: CASTPGLAGGNEQYF.

The V and J genes are TRBV7-2 and TRBJ2-2; D call uncertain. The CDR3 loop spans 13 amino acids. Germline assignment: CDR1 SGHTA and CDR2 FQGNSA. The V end lost 6 bases, the J end lost 1 base, and 6 bases lay between the germline ends. The chain's CDR3 is CASRPGNTGELFF. The CDR3 nucleotides read TGTGCCAGCAGACCAGGGAACACCGGGGAGCTGTTTTTT.